Following are 9 T cell receptor beta chains from one sample sequenced in a study of radiation and T cells in renal cell carcinoma. The time point was: baseline pretreatment blood. Indicated treatment: 15 Gy SBRT to primary tumor, nephrectomy 4 weeks later. Sequencing used immunoSEQ multiplex PCR; TCRdb keeps in-frame clones, though not all of them. This repertoire shows some 100,000 clones, under 90% found once; its top ten account for approximately 6.4%. Source: blood, taken from a patient whose treatment included radiotherapy and nephrectomy. Receptors were obtained from a man aged 60 to 69 with renal cell carcinoma.

Here the CDR3 DNA reads TGTGCCAGGTCGAGTGGAAGTAGGCACGAGCAGTACTTC. Its translation: CARSSGSRHEQYF. The chain employs TRBV27 and TRBJ2-7; D ambiguous. This CDR3 spans 13 amino acids. V was trimmed by 9 bases and J by 5 bases, leaving 17 bases between them. Germline V CDR1 and CDR2: MNHEY, SMNVEV (reference sequence).

The V call is TRBV28, the J call TRBJ2-5; 8 nucleotides align to TRBD2. CDR1 is MDHEN, CDR2 SYDVKM, per germline. J gave up 3 bases and V 3 bases, and 12 bases lay outside the gene matches. This CDR3 has 17 amino acids. CDR3 nucleotides: TGTGCCAGCAGTTTCTCGGGGCGGGAGGTGGGCAAAGAGACCCAGTACTTC. This codes for CASSFSGREVGKETQYF.

The J gene is TRBJ1-4, the V gene TRBV19, with TRBD1 matching over 11 bases. With V trimmed by 7 bases and J by 5 bases, 9 bases remained unmatched. The CDR3 consists of 16 residues. Germline values: CDR1 LNHDA, CDR2 SQIVND (reference sequence). The chain's CDR3 is CASNGKDRGRNEKLFF. CDR3 DNA: TGTGCCAGTAATGGAAAGGACAGGGGGCGAAATGAAAAACTGTTTTTT. Full variable domain (remainder filled in from reference TRBV19 and TRBJ1-4): DGGITQSPKYLFRKEGQNVTLSCEQNLNHDAMYWYRQDPGQGLRLIYYSQIVNDFQKGDIAEGYSVSREKKESFPLTVTSAQKNPTAFYLCASNGKDRGRNEKLFFGSGTQLSVL.

Here the CDR3 DNA reads TGTGCCAGCAGTTTATACTGGGGGAATATGGAGACCCAGTACTTC. Its protein is CASSLYWGNMETQYF. V and J are TRBV27 and TRBJ2-5, with D perhaps assigned TRBD1 or TRBD2 (5 bases each). Germline CDR1 is MNHEY and CDR2 is SMNVEV (reference sequence). CDR3 length: 15 residues. V gave up 1 base and J gave up 5 bases, with 14 bases separating them.

V and J are TRBV15 and TRBJ2-2, with 7 bases lining up with TRBD2. Germline V gene data show CDR1 as LNHNV and CDR2 as YYDKDF (reference sequence). V lost 5 bases to trimming and J lost 6 bases; unmatched junction nucleotides: 9. The CDR3 runs 15 residues. Written as DNA, the CDR3 is TGTGCCACCAGCCCCTGGGGACTAAGGGCCGGGGAGCTGTTTTTT. This sequence encodes CATSPWGLRAGELFF. The entire variable domain, with the rest obtained from reference TRBV15 and TRBJ2-2, is as follows: DAMVIQNPRYQVTQFGKPVTLSCSQTLNHNVMYWYQQKSSQAPKLLFHYYDKDFNNEADTPDNFQSRRPNTSFCFLDIRSPGLGDTAMYLCATSPWGLRAGELFFGEGSRLTVL.

This chain uses TRBV19 with TRBJ1-1; a possible D gene is TRBD1 (6 bases). V gave up 5 bases and J gave up 3 bases, with 13 bases separating them. In germline, CDR1 is LNHDA, CDR2 SQIVND (reference sequence). This CDR3 has 14 residues. The CDR3 region has the DNA TGTGCCAGTAGTTATCCAGGGGAACACACTGAAGCTTTCTTT. Residues: CASSYPGEHTEAFF.

This clone has just a few counts. V gene TRBV12-5 combines with J gene TRBJ1-1, with 8 bases lining up with TRBD1. The V and J ends lost 0 bases and 3 bases, in that order; junction bases with no gene match: 9. The CDR3 is 17 amino acids. Germline CDR1 LGHNT, CDR2 FRNRAP. CDR3 DNA sequence: TGTGCTAGTGGTTTGGTACTCCAGACAGGGGAGGACACTGAAGCTTTCTTT. Protein sequence: CASGLVLQTGEDTEAFF.

A remark on this clone: Other nucleotide sequences in the sample specify the same CDR3. The chain is built from TRBV9 and TRBJ1-4; D possibly corresponds to TRBD1 (5 bases). This CDR3 region has 13 residues. Trimming removed 0 bases from V and 7 bases from J, with 7 bases in between. Germline CDR1 SGDLS, CDR2 YYNGEE. In DNA form, the CDR3 reads TGTGCCAGCAGCGTAGCGGGGGGTGAAAAACTGTTTTTT. It encodes CASSVAGGEKLFF.

This chain links TRBV4-2 with TRBJ1-6; TRBD1 agrees at 7 bases. V lost 5 bases and J lost 6; bases outside the gene matches: 10. CDR3 length equals 16 residues. The germline CDR1 and CDR2 sequences are LGHNA and YNFKEQ. The CDR3 region is CASSAPRDSPNSPLHF. The CDR3 DNA reads TGTGCCAGCAGCGCACCCCGGGACAGCCCTAATTCACCCCTCCACTTT.